What follows are 3 T cell receptor beta chains derived from one specimen sequenced in a study of shared clonotypes between healthy human individuals. Method: immunoSEQ multiplex PCR; TCRdb's copy keeps in-frame clones and lacks some. The sample has 800,000 to 1,200,000 clones, around 78% seen once. Sequencing was performed on memory CD4+ T cells from PBMCs. The subset here: CD45RA-negative fraction. These receptors all stem from a man aged 18 to 29 in good health. Some clones in this sample may be carry-over from other donors' samples.

The rearrangement joins TRBV7-9 to TRBJ2-7; a possible D gene is TRBD2 (6 bases). Trimming cost V 5 bases and J 9 bases, with 17 bases left between them. Germline lookup yields CDR1 SEHNR and CDR2 FQNEAQ (reference sequence). This CDR3 spans 13 amino acids. The CDR3 is CASSLLGGLGQYF. DNA of the CDR3: TGTGCCAGCAGCCTACTGGGAGGCCTTGGGCAGTACTTC.

The rearrangement links TRBV29-1 to TRBJ2-1; D unresolved. Germline CDR1 is SQVTM and CDR2 is ANQGSEA. V was cut by 6 bases and J by 7 bases, with 13 bases left in between. The CDR3 covers 12 residues. DNA of the CDR3: TGCAGCGTAGGTTTTGTCGGGAATGAGCAGTTCTTC. Amino acids: CSVGFVGNEQFF.

This clone turned up a few times. A clone one base away is much larger, so this may be a read error. The J gene is TRBJ1-1, the V gene TRBV7-8; D remains ambiguous. There are 13 residues in the CDR3. Germline V gene sequence: CDR1 SGHVS, CDR2 FQNEAQ. V dropped 2 bases and J dropped 1 base, with 5 bases sitting between them. CDR3 sequence: CASSLTENTEAFF. CDR3 nucleotides: TGTGCCAGCAGCTTAACAGAGAACACTGAAGCTTTCTTT.